These 26 T cell receptor beta chains came from one sample sequenced in a study of EBV T-cell therapy then PD-1 blockade in nasopharyngeal carcinoma. This sample's treatment: AdE1-LMPpoly-expanded autologous EBV-specific T-cell therapy followed by anti-PD-1 nivolumab. Measured with immunoSEQ multiplex PCR; TCRdb has only the in-frame clones, and not every one. The table records about 19,000 clones, approximately 84% of them present only once. These receptors are not linked to any known antigen. The specimen comprised CD8+ T cells from blood, sampled between days 30 and 35 from a patient whose treatment included autologous EBV-specific T cells and nivolumab. The receptors shown here come from a middle-aged man with nasopharyngeal carcinoma.

The chain uses TRBV23-1 and TRBJ1-3; 8 positions agree with TRBD1. TRBV23-1 is an ORF for which the function is uncertain. The CDR3 totals 17 residues. The V segment lost 10 bases and the J segment 0 bases; nucleotides outside the gene matches: 14. CDR3 nucleotides: TGCGCCATAACTGACAGGGGTCCTAGAGGCTCTGGAAACACCATATATTTT. Residues: CAITDRGPRGSGNTIYF.

The rearrangement uses TRBV6-4 and TRBJ2-3; D not resolved. The germline V and J ends were trimmed by 0 bases and 2 bases, with 6 bases remaining between them. Germline assignment: CDR1 MRHNA and CDR2 SNTAGT. This CDR3 comprises 14 residues. Here the CDR3 DNA reads TGTGCCAGCAGTGACTCCTATGACACAGATACGCAGTATTTT. This translates into CASSDSYDTDTQYF.

This sequence joins TRBV27 and TRBJ2-7, with TRBD1 matching over 7 bases. CDR1 is MNHEY, CDR2 SMNVEV, per germline (reference sequence). The CDR3 has 14 amino acids. V dropped 2 bases and J dropped 2; count of bases not matched to a gene: 3. CDR3 sequence (DNA): TGTGCCAGCAGTTTAACCGGGACAGCCTACGAGCAGTACTTC. It codes for CASSLTGTAYEQYF.

V gene TRBV5-4 combines with J gene TRBJ1-2; 8 bases map to TRBD1. Germline V gene data show CDR1 as SGHNT and CDR2 as YYREEE (reference sequence). After removal of 0 bases from V and 4 bases from J, the junction contained 5 bases not matched to a gene. CDR3 length: 15 residues. The CDR3 spells CASSLATGEVYGYTF. CDR3 in DNA: TGTGCCAGCAGCTTGGCGACAGGGGAGGTCTATGGCTACACCTTC.

The genes are TRBV27 and TRBJ2-6; D is perhaps TRBD1 (5 bases). Germline V lookup: CDR1 MNHEY, CDR2 SMNVEV (reference sequence). V lost 4 bases, J lost 0 bases, and 13 bases lay in between. The CDR3 extends over 17 amino acids. CDR3 coding DNA: TGTGCCAGCAGTTCTGACAGCTCCAGCTCTGGGGCCAACGTCCTGACTTTC. It is translated as CASSSDSSSSGANVLTF.

The chain combines TRBV15 with TRBJ2-7; weak D call: TRBD1 (6 bases). The ends were cut back, 1 base at V and 0 bases at J, with 10 bases in the middle. The CDR3 is 15 amino acids. The germline gives CDR1 LNHNV, CDR2 YYDKDF (reference sequence). The CDR3 nucleotides are TGTGCCACCAGCAGAGTACGGGACAACTCCTACGAGCAGTACTTC. Amino acid sequence: CATSRVRDNSYEQYF. Filled out from reference TRBV15 and TRBJ2-7, the complete variable domain reads DAMVIQNPRYQVTQFGKPVTLSCSQTLNHNVMYWYQQKSSQAPKLLFHYYDKDFNNEADTPDNFQSRRPNTSFCFLDIRSPGLGDTAMYLCATSRVRDNSYEQYFGPGTRLTVT.

The J gene is TRBJ1-6, the V gene TRBV27; 8 bases line up with TRBD1. From germline, CDR1 is MNHEY and CDR2 SMNVEV (reference sequence). The CDR3 extends over 15 amino acids. V was pared by 5 bases and J by 8 bases, with 8 bases of the junction left unmatched. This CDR3 is CASSHGQGSHSPLHF. CDR3 DNA sequence: TGTGCCAGCAGTCACGGACAGGGTTCGCATTCACCCCTCCACTTT.

This clone was seen once. The chain couples TRBV4-3 to TRBJ2-1, with 15 bases lining up with TRBD2. J gave up 5 bases and V 8 bases, and 13 bases lay outside the gene matches. This CDR3 spans 18 amino acids. CDR1 is LGHNA and CDR2 is YSLEER in the germline V gene. The CDR3, as DNA: TGCGCCAGCGCGATCGACCAGGGACTAGCGGGGGGAAACAATGAGCAGTTCTTC. Translating it yields CASAIDQGLAGGNNEQFF.

This clone has just a few counts. The rearrangement links TRBV7-9 to TRBJ1-2, with 7 nucleotides matching TRBD1. V gave up 4 bases and J gave up 5 bases; unmatched junction bases: 10. The germline gives CDR1 SEHNR, CDR2 FQNEAQ (reference sequence). This CDR3 contains 15 residues. The CDR3: CASSSTGTERYGYTF. The CDR3, as DNA: TGTGCCAGCAGCTCCACCGGGACAGAACGATATGGCTACACCTTC.

The V call is TRBV4-1, the J call TRBJ1-2; possibly TRBD1 for D (5 bases). The germline V gene has CDR1 MGHRA and CDR2 YSYEKL. The CDR3 runs 15 residues. V lost 3 bases and J 0 bases, leaving 11 bases between the germline ends. CDR3 coding DNA: TGCGCCAGCAGCCAGCGGGGGACGGCTAACTATGGCTACACCTTC. Its translation is CASSQRGTANYGYTF.

This clone was picked up a small number of times. The chain uses TRBV5-6 and TRBJ2-7; D is undetermined. V lost 3 bases and J 7 bases, leaving 11 bases between the germline ends. Germline lookup yields CDR1 SGHDT and CDR2 YYEEEE. The CDR3 extends over 12 amino acids. In nucleotides, the CDR3 is TGTGCCAGCAGCTCTGATGTCGGGGAGCAGTACTTC. This codes for CASSSDVGEQYF. Based on the CDR3 plus reference TRBV5-6 and TRBJ2-7, the full variable domain is DAGVTQSPTHLIKTRGQQVTLRCSPKSGHDTVSWYQQALGQGPQFIFQYYEEEERQRGNFPDRFSGHQFPNYSSELNVNALLLGDSALYLCASSSDVGEQYFGPGTRLTVT.

The CDR3 loop reads CASSGQGHQPQHF. The CDR3 nucleotides read TGTGCCAGCAGCGGACAGGGGCATCAGCCCCAGCATTTT. The chain is built from TRBV6-5 and TRBJ1-5; 9 bases are shared with TRBD1. Unmatched junction bases numbered 2, after V lost 6 bases and J lost 5 bases. Germline V lookup: CDR1 MNHEY, CDR2 SVGAGI. The CDR3 has 13 residues.

CDR3 sequence reads: CASSPTQGMSSPLHF. The CDR3 nucleotides are TGTGCCAGCAGTCCAACACAGGGAATGAGTTCACCCCTCCACTTT. V is TRBV27 and J is TRBJ1-6, with TRBD1 as a possible D gene (6 bases). This CDR3 has 15 amino acids. V gave up 5 bases and J gave up 9 bases, with 17 bases separating them. Germline assignment: CDR1 MNHEY and CDR2 SMNVEV (reference sequence).

The J gene is TRBJ2-1, the V gene TRBV12-5; D is uncertain. Deletions cut 2 bases from V and 8 bases from J, with 13 bases between. The CDR3 spans 14 residues. Germline V gene sequence: CDR1 LGHNT, CDR2 FRNRAP. CDR3 nucleotides: TGTGCTAGTGGTTTGACACAAAATTTAGATGAGCAGTTCTTC. The encoded protein is CASGLTQNLDEQFF.

This rearrangement joins TRBV10-3 to TRBJ2-3; 8 bases are shared with TRBD2. The CDR3 runs 15 residues. Trimming at V came to 10 bases and at J to 2 bases, leaving 11 bases not matched to a gene. Germline CDR1 is ENHRY and CDR2 is SYGVKD. CDR3 bases: TGTGCCACCCTCCGGGGGGGCCGAAACACAGATACGCAGTATTTT. This translates into CATLRGGRNTDTQYF.

J is TRBJ2-3 and V is TRBV3-1 (or the pseudogene TRBV3-2), with a weak D call TRBD2 (6 bases). V lost 2 bases, J lost 5 bases, and 20 bases lay in between. Germline-derived CDR1 and CDR2 are LGHDT and YNNKEL (reference sequence). CDR3 length: 17 amino acids. CDR3 DNA: TGTGCCAGCAGCCAATTGCTCAGGAGGGAGGTACAAGATACGCAGTATTTT. It yields the protein CASSQLLRREVQDTQYF.

V is TRBV2 and J is TRBJ2-1; a possible D gene is TRBD2 (5 bases). Germline V CDR1 and CDR2: SNHLY, FYNNEI. V was shortened by 5 bases and J by 7 bases, with 21 bases between the two germline ends. CDR3 length equals 16 residues. The CDR3 sequence: CASSLSLAPGYNEQFF. The CDR3 DNA reads TGTGCCAGCAGTCTTTCCCTTGCCCCGGGGTATAATGAGCAGTTCTTC. Variable domain in full (rest from reference TRBV2 and TRBJ2-1): EPEVTQTPSHQVTQMGQEVILRCVPISNHLYFYWYRQILGQKVEFLVSFYNNEISEKSEIFDDQFSVERPDGSNFTLKIRSTKLEDSAMYFCASSLSLAPGYNEQFFGPGTRLTVL.

The chain combines TRBV7-9 with TRBJ1-1; tentatively, D is TRBD1 (5 bases). The CDR3 has 12 residues. CDR1 and CDR2 (germline): SEHNR, FQNEAQ (reference sequence). Trimming took off 6 bases at V and 7 bases at J, with 12 bases between the two ends. The CDR3 coding sequence is TGTGCCAGCAGGGACCTGGGGGGTGAAGCTTTCTTT. Protein sequence: CASRDLGGEAFF. Combining the CDR3 with reference TRBV7-9 and TRBJ1-1 gives the whole variable domain DTGVSQNPRHKITKRGQNVTFRCDPISEHNRLYWYRQTLGQGPEFLTYFQNEAQLEKSRLLSDRFSAERPKGSFSTLEIQRTEQGDSAMYLCASRDLGGEAFFGQGTRLTVV.

The rearrangement links TRBV7-9 to TRBJ2-7; 9 bases line up with TRBD1. V dropped 5 bases and J dropped 3; count of bases not matched to a gene: 17. This CDR3 contains 18 residues. Germline loops: CDR1 SEHNR, CDR2 FQNEAQ (reference sequence). CDR3 region: CASSGPGTGHTERYEQYF. The DNA for the CDR3 is TGTGCCAGCAGCGGTCCCGGGACAGGGCACACCGAACGCTACGAGCAGTACTTC.

The genes are TRBV9 and TRBJ2-2; TRBD2 might be the D (6 bases). Trimming cost V 8 bases and J 7 bases, with 15 bases left between them. Germline CDR1 is SGDLS and CDR2 is YYNGEE. This CDR3 is 13 amino acids long. Here the CDR3 reads CASRRGGNGELFF. The CDR3 DNA follows: TGTGCCAGTAGGCGGGGCGGTAACGGGGAGCTGTTTTTT.

A single count supports this clone. The V gene is TRBV7-9, the J gene TRBJ2-5, with TRBD1 identical over 7 bases. CDR3 length: 15 amino acids. Unmatched junction bases numbered 7, after V lost 5 bases and J lost 1 base. Germline-derived CDR1 and CDR2 are SEHNR and FQNEAQ (reference sequence). CDR3 protein: CASSPPDRAQETQYF. In DNA form, the CDR3 reads TGTGCCAGCAGCCCCCCCGACAGGGCCCAAGAGACCCAGTACTTC. The whole variable domain, remainder taken from reference TRBV7-9 and TRBJ2-5, is DTGVSQNPRHKITKRGQNVTFRCDPISEHNRLYWYRQTLGQGPEFLTYFQNEAQLEKSRLLSDRFSAERPKGSFSTLEIQRTEQGDSAMYLCASSPPDRAQETQYFGPGTRLLVL.

This sequence joins TRBV3-1 (or the pseudogene TRBV3-2) and TRBJ2-7; tentatively, D is TRBD2 (6 bases). Germline-derived CDR1 and CDR2 are LGHDT and YNNKEL (reference sequence). The CDR3 totals 14 residues. V lost 5 bases, J lost 6 bases, and 17 bases lay in between. DNA for the CDR3: TGTGCCAGCAGCGACAACAGGAGGGCGTCCGAGCAGTACTTC. Translated: CASSDNRRASEQYF.

The genes are TRBV6-4 and TRBJ2-3; D is possibly TRBD1 or TRBD2 (6 bases each). The CDR3 length is 14 residues. Germline V lookup: CDR1 MRHNA, CDR2 SNTAGT. Trimming took off 2 bases at V and 2 bases at J, with 8 bases between the two ends. CDR3 loop: CASSDRGDTDTQYF. DNA for the CDR3: TGTGCCAGCAGTGACAGGGGGGACACAGATACGCAGTATTTT.

This rearrangement joins TRBV5-6 to TRBJ1-6; D is unresolved. V lost 4 bases to trimming and J lost 8 bases, with 16 bases between them. CDR1 and CDR2 from the germline V gene are SGHDT and YYEEEE. The CDR3 totals 15 residues. CDR3: CASSLGRAPYSPLHF. The CDR3 nucleotides read TGTGCCAGCAGCCTAGGACGGGCTCCGTATTCACCCCTCCACTTT. The full variable domain, completed using reference TRBV5-6 and TRBJ1-6, is DAGVTQSPTHLIKTRGQQVTLRCSPKSGHDTVSWYQQALGQGPQFIFQYYEEEERQRGNFPDRFSGHQFPNYSSELNVNALLLGDSALYLCASSLGRAPYSPLHFGNGTRLTVT.

V gene TRBV28 combines with J gene TRBJ1-1, with 11 bases fitting TRBD1. Germline V gives CDR1 MDHEN, CDR2 SYDVKM. This CDR3 is built from 16 residues. Losses at the gene ends were 3 bases for V and 1 base for J; bases not matched to a gene: 4. CDR3 nucleotides: TGTGCCAGCAGTTTCGGGACAGGGGGATGGAACACTGAAGCTTTCTTT. It specifies CASSFGTGGWNTEAFF.

The chain has TRBV6-5 and TRBJ2-1, with D perhaps matching TRBD1 (5 bases). V dropped 2 bases and J dropped 7 bases, with 12 bases sitting between them. CDR1 MNHEY and CDR2 SVGAGI come from the germline V gene. The CDR3 loop spans 14 amino acids. The CDR3 spells CASSYPTGGNEQFF. CDR3 nucleotides: TGTGCCAGCAGTTACCCCACAGGTGGTAATGAGCAGTTCTTC.